This T cell receptor (beta chain) came from a study of identical twins (dated by TCRdb to the mid-2010s). For context, the study as a whole: To test whether fetal clonotypes persist, the study used deep sequencing on TCR alpha and beta repertoires from monozygotic twins, unrelated adults of various ages, and cord blood. To rule out contamination, the twin experiments were replicated at different times with different library preparation protocols.

V and J are truncated by 6 bases and 0 bases respectively, leaving an intervening sequence of 15 bases. From the cysteine up to the phenylalanine, the CDR3 has a length of 16 residues. Just CDR3 DNA is preserved here, 48 bases in frame from base 1. Only healthy Caucasian donors were included. The twin cohort consisted of three pairs of female monozygotic twins, all aged about 18 to 29 years. Miltenyi CD45RO+ enrichment and human naive T-cell isolation kits were used to isolate memory (CD45RO+) and naive T cells from PBMC. This clonotype has just a few counts. What antigen it recognizes has not been identified. No much larger clone is present one base from it, and per-base qualities are unavailable. What the authors observed across the whole study: Because the same donors could not be followed over many years, the conclusions relied on cross-sectional statistical analysis. Abundant cord blood beta clonotypes carried fewer insertions; young adult naive repertoires showed a weaker similar trend, while memory repertoires showed none. Out-of-frame TCR alpha sequences shared between twins showed an excess of low generation-probability sequences compared with coincidental sharing between unrelated individuals. Out-of-frame TCR alpha sharing in monozygotic twins was systematically underestimated by recombination models, whereas sharing between unrelated individuals was in agreement with the recombination models. Zero-insertion analyses could be partly confounded by invariant T cells such as MAIT and iNKT, though diverse VJ usage argued against such confounding for most clonotypes. In beta out-of-frame sequences, excess twin sharing was weaker, because having fewer shared sequences lowered the signal-to-noise ratio.

The protocol used for the library was 5' RACE. Sequenced using an Illumina HiSeq 2000. A universal primer binding site was added through template switching, and the final cDNA carried a unique molecular identifier so that TCR cDNA molecules could be counted accurately. Specific primers in the conserved constant-segment region were used to synthesize first-strand cDNA for TCR alpha and beta chains. To control for contamination, each cDNA library was double barcoded with a SMART-Mk sample barcode plus Illumina barcodes. TruSeq adapter sequences and Illumina sample barcodes were added in two successive PCR steps. The TCR alpha and beta cDNA libraries were sequenced on the Illumina HiSeq platform using custom primers. As for how the authors treated the data: MiGEC was used to process raw reads and extract unique molecular identifiers, and MiXCR was used to find CDR3 positions. Recombination models were inferred per individual with the repgenHMM and IGoR tools using an EM algorithm. Shared clonotype analysis was performed with the tcR package in R, normalizing sharing by the product of cloneset sizes. To study raw recombination free of thymic and clonal selection effects, out-of-frame nonproductive sequences were analyzed. The public reads were quality trimmed at Q25 with fastp and then assembled into clones with MiXCR by TCRdb, keeping productive beta chains. Rows are combined by CDR3 protein, so each entry shows the most common genes and DNA. TCRdb assigned the V and J calls; the authors' analysis was not used. The sample table contains about 280,000 distinct CDR3 sequences; only one count was recorded for 6.5% to 9.5% of them. Less than 2.5% of the sample belongs to the ten largest clones.

The sample also formed part of further work on yellow fever vaccine responses in identical twins. As that second study puts it: The T cell response to vaccination in identical twins was reported by the authors to appear partly convergent and partly personalized. In the study, vaccine-responding T cell clones were precisely tracked in identical twins.

The origin of this receptor is a woman under 30 in good health. The chain is assembled from TRBV12-3 or TRBV12-4 and TRBJ2-1; the D segment could be TRBD1, given 6 matching bases. Sequencing was done on a sample of memory (CD45RO+) T cells sorted from blood. The cell subset or site tag for this specimen amounts to: CD45RO+ enriched T cells. The sequenced DNA: TGTGCCAGCAGCCAAGGACAGCCTGGCTCCTACAATGAGCAGTTCTTC. Its translation is CASSQGQPGSYNEQFF.